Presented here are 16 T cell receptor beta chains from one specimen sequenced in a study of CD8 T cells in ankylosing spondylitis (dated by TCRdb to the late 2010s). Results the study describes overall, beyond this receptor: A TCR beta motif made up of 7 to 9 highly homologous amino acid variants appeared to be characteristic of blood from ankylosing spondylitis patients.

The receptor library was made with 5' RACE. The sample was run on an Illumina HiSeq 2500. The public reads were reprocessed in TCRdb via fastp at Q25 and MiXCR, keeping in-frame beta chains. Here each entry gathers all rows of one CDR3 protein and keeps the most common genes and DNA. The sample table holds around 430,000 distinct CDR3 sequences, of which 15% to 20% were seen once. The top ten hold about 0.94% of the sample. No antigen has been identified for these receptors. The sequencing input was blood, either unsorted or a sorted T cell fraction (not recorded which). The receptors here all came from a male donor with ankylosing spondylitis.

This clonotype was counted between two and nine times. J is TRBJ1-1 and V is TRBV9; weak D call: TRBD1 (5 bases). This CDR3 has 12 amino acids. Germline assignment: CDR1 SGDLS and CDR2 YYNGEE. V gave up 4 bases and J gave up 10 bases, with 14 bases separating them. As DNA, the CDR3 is TGTGCCAGCAGCCCAGGGAGGGAAAGAGCTTTCTTT. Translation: CASSPGRERAFF.

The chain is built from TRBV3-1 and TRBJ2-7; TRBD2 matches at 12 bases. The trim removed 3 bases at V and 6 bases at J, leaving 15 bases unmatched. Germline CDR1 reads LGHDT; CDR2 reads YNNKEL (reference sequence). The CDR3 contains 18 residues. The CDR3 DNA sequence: TGTGCCAGCAGCCAGTCCCCTTGGACTAGCGGGATGCTCGGCGAGCAGTACTTC. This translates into CASSQSPWTSGMLGEQYF.

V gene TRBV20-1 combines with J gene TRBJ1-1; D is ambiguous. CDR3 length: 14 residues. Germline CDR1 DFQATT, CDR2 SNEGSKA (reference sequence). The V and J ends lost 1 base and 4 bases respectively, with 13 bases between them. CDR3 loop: CSARVVGFSTEAFF. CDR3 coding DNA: TGCAGTGCTAGAGTGGTGGGATTTAGCACTGAAGCTTTCTTT.

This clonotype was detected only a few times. Here the CDR3 reads CASSSRTAVSEQYF. The CDR3 DNA sequence: TGTGCCAGCAGCTCGCGGACAGCCGTAAGCGAGCAGTACTTC. The gene calls are TRBV7-2 and TRBJ2-7; tentative D call: TRBD1 (6 bases). Germline-derived CDR1 and CDR2 are SGHTA and FQGNSA. The CDR3 totals 14 residues. V dropped 4 bases and J dropped 6 bases, with 16 bases sitting between them.

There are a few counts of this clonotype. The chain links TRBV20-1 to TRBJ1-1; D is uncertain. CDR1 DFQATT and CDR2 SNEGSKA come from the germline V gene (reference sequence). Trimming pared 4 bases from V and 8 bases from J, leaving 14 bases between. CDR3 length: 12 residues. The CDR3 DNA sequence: TGCAGTGCTACCCGGTCAGCTAAGGAAGCTTTCTTT. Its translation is CSATRSAKEAFF.

The CDR3 DNA reads TGTGCCAGCAGTCGCTCAGGACGGACGAACACTGAAGCTTTCTTT. This codes for CASSRSGRTNTEAFF. The chain links TRBV6-1 to TRBJ1-1; D gene unclear. Trimming shortened V by 5 bases and J by 1 base, and 14 bases separated the two germline ends. CDR1 is MNHNS, CDR2 SASEGT, per germline. This CDR3 has 15 amino acids.

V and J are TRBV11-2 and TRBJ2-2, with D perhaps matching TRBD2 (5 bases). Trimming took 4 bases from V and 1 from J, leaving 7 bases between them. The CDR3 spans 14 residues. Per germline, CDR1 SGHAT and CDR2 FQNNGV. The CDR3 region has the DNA TGTGCCAGCAGCTCGGGGAGGAACACCGGGGAGCTGTTTTTT. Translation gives CASSSGRNTGELFF.

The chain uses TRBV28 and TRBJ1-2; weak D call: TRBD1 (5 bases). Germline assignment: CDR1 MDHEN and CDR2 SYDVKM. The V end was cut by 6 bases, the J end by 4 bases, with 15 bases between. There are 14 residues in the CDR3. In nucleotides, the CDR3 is TGTGCCAGCAGCCCCGGGACCACAGGCTATGGCTACACCTTC. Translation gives CASSPGTTGYGYTF.

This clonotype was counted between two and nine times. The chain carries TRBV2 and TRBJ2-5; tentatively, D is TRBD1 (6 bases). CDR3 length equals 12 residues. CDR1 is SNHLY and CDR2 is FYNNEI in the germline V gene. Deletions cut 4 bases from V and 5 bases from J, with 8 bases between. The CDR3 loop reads CASSGDRETQYF. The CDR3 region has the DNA TGTGCCAGCAGTGGCGACAGGGAGACCCAGTACTTC.

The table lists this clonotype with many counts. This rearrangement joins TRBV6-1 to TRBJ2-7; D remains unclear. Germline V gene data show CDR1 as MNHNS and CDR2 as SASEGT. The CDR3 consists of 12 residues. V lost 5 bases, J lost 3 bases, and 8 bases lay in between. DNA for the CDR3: TGTGCCAGCAGTTCTGAGCTCTACGAGCAGTACTTC. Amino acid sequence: CASSSELYEQYF.

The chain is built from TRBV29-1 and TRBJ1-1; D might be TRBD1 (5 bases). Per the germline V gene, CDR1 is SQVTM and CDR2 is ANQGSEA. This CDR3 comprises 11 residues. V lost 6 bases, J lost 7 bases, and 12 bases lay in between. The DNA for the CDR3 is TGCAGCGTCGTTGACAGCTTTGAAGCTTTCTTT. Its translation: CSVVDSFEAFF.

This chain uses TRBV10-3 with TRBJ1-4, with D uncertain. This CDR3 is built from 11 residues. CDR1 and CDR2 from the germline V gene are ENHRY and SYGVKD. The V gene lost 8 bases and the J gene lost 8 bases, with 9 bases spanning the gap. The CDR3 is CAIGSTEKLFF. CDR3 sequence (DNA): TGTGCCATCGGTTCCACAGAAAAACTGTTTTTT.

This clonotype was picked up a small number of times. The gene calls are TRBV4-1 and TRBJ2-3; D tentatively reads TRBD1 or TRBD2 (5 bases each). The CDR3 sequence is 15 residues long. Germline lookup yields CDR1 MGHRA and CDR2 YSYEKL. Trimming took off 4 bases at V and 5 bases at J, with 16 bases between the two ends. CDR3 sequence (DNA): TGCGCCAGCAGCCGGGGACCCACCGAACAAGATACGCAGTATTTT. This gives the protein CASSRGPTEQDTQYF.

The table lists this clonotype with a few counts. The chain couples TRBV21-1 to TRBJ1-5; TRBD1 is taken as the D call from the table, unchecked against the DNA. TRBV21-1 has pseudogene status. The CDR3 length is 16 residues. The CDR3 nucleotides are TGTGCCAGCAGCAAAGGGGGCAGGCGGAGCAATCAGCCCCAGCATTTT. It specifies CASSKGGRRSNQPQHF.

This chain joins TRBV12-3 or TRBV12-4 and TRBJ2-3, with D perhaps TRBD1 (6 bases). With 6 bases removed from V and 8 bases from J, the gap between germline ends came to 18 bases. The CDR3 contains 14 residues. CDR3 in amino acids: CASSSTGLAGTQYF. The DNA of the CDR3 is TGTGCCAGCAGCTCTACAGGGCTCGCGGGTACGCAGTATTTT.

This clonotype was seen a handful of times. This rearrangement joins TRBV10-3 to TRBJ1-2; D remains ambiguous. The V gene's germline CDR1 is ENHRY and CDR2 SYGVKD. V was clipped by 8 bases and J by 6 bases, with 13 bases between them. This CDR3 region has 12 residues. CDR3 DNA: TGTGCCATCCAACGGGGTGAGGATGGCTACACCTTC. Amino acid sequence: CAIQRGEDGYTF.